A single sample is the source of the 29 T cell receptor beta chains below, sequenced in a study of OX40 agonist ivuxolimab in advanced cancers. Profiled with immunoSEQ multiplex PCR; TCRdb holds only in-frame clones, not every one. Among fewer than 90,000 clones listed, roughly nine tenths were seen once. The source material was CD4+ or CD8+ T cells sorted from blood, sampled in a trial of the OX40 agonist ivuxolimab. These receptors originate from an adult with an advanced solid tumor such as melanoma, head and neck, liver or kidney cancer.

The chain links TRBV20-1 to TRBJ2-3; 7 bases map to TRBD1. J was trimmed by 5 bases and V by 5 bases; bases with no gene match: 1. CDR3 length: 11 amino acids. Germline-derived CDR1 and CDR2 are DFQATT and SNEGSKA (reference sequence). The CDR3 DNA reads TGCAGTGCTGACAGGGTAGATACGCAGTATTTT. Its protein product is CSADRVDTQYF.

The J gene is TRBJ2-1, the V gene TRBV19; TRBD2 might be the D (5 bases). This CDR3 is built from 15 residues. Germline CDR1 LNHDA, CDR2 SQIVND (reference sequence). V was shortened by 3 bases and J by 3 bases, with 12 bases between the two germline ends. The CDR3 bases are TGTGCCAGTAGTATGTGGAGGACCTTCTACAATGAGCAGTTCTTC. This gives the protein CASSMWRTFYNEQFF.

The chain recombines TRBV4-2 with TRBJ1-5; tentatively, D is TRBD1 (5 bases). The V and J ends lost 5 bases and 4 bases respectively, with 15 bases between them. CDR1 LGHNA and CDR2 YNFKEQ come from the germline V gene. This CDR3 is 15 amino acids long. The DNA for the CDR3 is TGTGCCAGCAGCGCGGACCTTCGGGGGAATCAGCCCCAGCATTTT. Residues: CASSADLRGNQPQHF.

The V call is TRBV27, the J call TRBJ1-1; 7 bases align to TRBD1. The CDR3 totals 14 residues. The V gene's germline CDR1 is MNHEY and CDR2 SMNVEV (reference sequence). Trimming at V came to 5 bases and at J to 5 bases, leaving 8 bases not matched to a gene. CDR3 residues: CASSRTGTVTEAFF. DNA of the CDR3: TGTGCCAGCAGTAGAACCGGGACAGTTACTGAAGCTTTCTTT.

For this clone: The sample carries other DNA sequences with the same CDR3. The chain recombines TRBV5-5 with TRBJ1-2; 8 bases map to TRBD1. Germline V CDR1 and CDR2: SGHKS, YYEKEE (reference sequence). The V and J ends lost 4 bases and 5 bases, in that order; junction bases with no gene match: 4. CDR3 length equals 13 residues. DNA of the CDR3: TGTGCCAGCAGCCCAGGACAGGGATATGGCTACACCTTC. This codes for CASSPGQGYGYTF.

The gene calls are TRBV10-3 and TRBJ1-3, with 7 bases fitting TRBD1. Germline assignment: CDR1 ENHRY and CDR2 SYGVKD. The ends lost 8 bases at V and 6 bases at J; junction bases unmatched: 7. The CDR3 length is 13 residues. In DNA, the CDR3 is TGTGCCATCCGAAGGACAGGTCCAAACACCATATATTTT. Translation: CAIRRTGPNTIYF.

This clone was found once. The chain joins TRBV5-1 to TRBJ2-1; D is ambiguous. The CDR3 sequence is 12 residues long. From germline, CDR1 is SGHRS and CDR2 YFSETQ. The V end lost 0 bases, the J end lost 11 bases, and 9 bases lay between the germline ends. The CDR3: CASSLEAPQQFF. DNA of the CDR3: TGCGCCAGCAGCTTGGAAGCGCCCCAGCAGTTCTTC.

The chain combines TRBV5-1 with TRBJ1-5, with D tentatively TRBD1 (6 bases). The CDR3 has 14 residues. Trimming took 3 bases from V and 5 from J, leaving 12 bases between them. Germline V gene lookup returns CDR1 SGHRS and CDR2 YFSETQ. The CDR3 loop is CASSWGGLDQPQHF. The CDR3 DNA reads TGCGCCAGCAGCTGGGGGGGGCTGGATCAGCCCCAGCATTTT.

This CDR3 is CASSQGIGGHGYTF. The DNA for the CDR3 is TGCGCCAGCAGCCAAGGTATCGGGGGGCATGGCTACACCTTC. The chain joins TRBV4-1 to TRBJ1-2, with D possibly TRBD1 on 6 matching bases. This CDR3 is 14 amino acids long. Trimming removed 1 base from V and 6 bases from J, with 12 bases in between. Germline V CDR1 and CDR2: MGHRA, YSYEKL.

The CDR3 spells CASTGTSDFSEQFF. In DNA form, the CDR3 reads TGCGCCAGCACTGGGACTAGCGATTTTAGTGAGCAGTTCTTC. This sequence joins TRBV5-1 and TRBJ2-1, with 10 bases that match TRBD2. The CDR3 is made up of 14 amino acids. In germline, CDR1 is SGHRS, CDR2 YFSETQ. With 6 bases clipped from V and 9 bases from J, the junction kept 9 bases outside the gene matches.

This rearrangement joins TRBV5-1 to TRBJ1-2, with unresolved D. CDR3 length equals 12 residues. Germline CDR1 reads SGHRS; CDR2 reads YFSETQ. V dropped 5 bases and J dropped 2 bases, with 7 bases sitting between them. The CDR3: CASREQNYGYTF. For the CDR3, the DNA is TGCGCCAGCAGGGAGCAGAACTATGGCTACACCTTC.

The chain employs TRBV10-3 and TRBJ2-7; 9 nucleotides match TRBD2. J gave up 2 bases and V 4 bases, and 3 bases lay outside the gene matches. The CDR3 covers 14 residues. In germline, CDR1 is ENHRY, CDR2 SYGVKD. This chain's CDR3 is CAISAASGAYEQYV. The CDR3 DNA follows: TGTGCCATCAGTGCGGCTAGCGGGGCCTACGAGCAGTACGTC.

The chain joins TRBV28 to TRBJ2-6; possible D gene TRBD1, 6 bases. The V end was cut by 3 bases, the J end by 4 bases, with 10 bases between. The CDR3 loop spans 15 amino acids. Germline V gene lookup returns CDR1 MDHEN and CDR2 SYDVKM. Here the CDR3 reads CASSFQGTGANVLTF. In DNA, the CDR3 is TGTGCCAGCAGTTTTCAGGGGACCGGGGCCAACGTCCTGACTTTC.

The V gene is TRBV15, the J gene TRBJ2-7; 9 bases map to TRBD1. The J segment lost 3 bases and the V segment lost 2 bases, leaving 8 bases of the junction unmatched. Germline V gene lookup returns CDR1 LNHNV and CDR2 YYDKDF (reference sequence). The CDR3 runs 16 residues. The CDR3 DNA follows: TGTGCCACCAGCAGACTAACGGGACAGGGAAGCTACGAGCAGTACTTC. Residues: CATSRLTGQGSYEQYF.

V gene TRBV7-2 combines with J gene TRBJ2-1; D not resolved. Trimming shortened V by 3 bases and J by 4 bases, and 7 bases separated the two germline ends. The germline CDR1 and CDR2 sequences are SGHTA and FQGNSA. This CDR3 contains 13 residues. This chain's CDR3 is CASSFRRYNEQFF. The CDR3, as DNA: TGTGCCAGCAGCTTCCGGCGGTACAATGAGCAGTTCTTC.

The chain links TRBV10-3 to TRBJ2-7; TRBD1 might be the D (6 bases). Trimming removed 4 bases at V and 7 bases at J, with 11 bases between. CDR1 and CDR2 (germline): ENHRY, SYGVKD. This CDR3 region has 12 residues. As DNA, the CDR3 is TGTGCCATCAGTGTACAGGGTTGGGAGCAGTACTTC. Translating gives CAISVQGWEQYF.

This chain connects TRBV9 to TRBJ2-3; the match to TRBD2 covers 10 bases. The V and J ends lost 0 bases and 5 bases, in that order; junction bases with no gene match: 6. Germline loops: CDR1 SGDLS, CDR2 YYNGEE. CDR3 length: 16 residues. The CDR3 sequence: CASSVASGRAEDTQYF. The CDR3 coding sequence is TGTGCCAGCAGCGTAGCCAGCGGGAGGGCCGAAGATACGCAGTATTTT.

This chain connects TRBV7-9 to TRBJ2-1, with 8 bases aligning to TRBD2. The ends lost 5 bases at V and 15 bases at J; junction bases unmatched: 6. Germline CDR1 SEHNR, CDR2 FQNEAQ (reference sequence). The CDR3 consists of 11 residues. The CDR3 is CASSRGGAWFF. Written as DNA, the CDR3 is TGTGCCAGCAGCCGGGGGGGGGCTTGGTTCTTC.

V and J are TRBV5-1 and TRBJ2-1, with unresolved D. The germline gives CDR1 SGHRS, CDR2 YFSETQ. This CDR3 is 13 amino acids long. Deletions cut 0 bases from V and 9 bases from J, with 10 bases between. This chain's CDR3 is CASSLDPASEQFF. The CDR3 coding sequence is TGCGCCAGCAGCTTGGACCCCGCCAGTGAGCAGTTCTTC.

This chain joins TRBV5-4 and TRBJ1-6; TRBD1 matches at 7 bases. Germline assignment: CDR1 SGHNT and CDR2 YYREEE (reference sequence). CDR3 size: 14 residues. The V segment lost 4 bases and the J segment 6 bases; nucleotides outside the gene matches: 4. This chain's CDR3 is CASSLTGSNSPLHF. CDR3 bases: TGTGCCAGCAGCCTGACAGGGTCTAATTCACCCCTCCACTTT. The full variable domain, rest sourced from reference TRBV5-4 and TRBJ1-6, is ETGVTQSPTHLIKTRGQQVTLRCSSQSGHNTVSWYQQALGQGPQFIFQYYREEENGRGNFPPRFSGLQFPNYSSELNVNALELDDSALYLCASSLTGSNSPLHFGNGTRLTVT.

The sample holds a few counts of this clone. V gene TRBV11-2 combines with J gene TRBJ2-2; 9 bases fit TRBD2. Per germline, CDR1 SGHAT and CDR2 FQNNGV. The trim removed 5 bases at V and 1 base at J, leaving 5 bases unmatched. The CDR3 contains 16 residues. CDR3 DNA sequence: TGTGCCAGCAGCGGGCTAGCGGGATTGAACACCGGGGAGCTGTTTTTT. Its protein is CASSGLAGLNTGELFF.

Here the CDR3 reads CASSSGTASSYEQYV. The DNA of the CDR3 is TGTGCCAGCAGCTCCGGGACAGCGAGCTCCTACGAGCAGTACGTC. This chain uses TRBV5-4 with TRBJ2-7, with 7 bases aligning to TRBD1. The CDR3 consists of 15 residues. V was clipped by 3 bases and J by 0 bases; unmatched bases: 6. Germline V gene data show CDR1 as SGHNT and CDR2 as YYREEE (reference sequence).

In nucleotides, the CDR3 is TGCGCCAGCAGCCGCCCCTCGCGGCGGATTGACAGGGCTGGCCGTGGCTACACCTTC. Translated, it gives CASSRPSRRIDRAGRGYTF. V usage is TRBV4-1 and J usage is TRBJ1-2; 7 bases line up with TRBD1. CDR3 length equals 19 residues. The germline CDR1 and CDR2 sequences are MGHRA and YSYEKL. V gave up 4 bases and J gave up 7 bases; unmatched junction bases: 24.

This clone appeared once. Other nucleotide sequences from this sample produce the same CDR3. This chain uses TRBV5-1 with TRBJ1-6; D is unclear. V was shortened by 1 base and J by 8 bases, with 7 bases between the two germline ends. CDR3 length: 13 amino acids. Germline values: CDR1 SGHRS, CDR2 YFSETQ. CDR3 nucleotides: TGCGCCAGCAGCTTGAGCGGGGATTCACCCCTCCACTTT. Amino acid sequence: CASSLSGDSPLHF.

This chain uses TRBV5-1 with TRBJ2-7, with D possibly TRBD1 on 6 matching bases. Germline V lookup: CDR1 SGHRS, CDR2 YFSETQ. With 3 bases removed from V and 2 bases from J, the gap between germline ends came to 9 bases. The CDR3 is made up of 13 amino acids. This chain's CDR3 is CASSYDRPYEQYF. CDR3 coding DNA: TGCGCCAGCAGCTACGACAGGCCCTACGAGCAGTACTTC.

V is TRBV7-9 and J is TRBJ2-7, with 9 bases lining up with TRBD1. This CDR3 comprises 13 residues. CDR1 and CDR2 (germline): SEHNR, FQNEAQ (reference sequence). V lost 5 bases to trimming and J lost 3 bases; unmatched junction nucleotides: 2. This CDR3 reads CASSPGQGYEQYF. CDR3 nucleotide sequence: TGTGCCAGCAGCCCGGGACAGGGCTACGAGCAGTACTTC.

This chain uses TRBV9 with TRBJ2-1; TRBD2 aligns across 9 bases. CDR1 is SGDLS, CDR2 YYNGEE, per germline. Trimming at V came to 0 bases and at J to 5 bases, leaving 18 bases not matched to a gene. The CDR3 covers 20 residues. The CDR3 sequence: CASSVASGGSSGSGDNEQFF. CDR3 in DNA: TGTGCCAGCAGCGTAGCGTCAGGGGGGAGTAGCGGGAGTGGTGACAATGAGCAGTTCTTC.

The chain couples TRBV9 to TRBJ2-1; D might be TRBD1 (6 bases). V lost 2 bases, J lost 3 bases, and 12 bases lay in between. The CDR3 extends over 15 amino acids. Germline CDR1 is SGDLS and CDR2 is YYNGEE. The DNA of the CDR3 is TGTGCCAGCAGCGTGGGGGCAGCCAACTACAATGAGCAGTTCTTC. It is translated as CASSVGAANYNEQFF.

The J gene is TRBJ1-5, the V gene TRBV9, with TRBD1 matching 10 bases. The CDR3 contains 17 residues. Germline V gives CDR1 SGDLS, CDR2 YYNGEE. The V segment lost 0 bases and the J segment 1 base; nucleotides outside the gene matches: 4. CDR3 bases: TGTGCCAGCAGCGTAGGATGGGGACAGGGGAGCAATCAGCCCCAGCATTTT. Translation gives CASSVGWGQGSNQPQHF.